The source of this T cell receptor (beta chain) is a study of memory CD4+ T cells and cytomegalovirus serostatus. Study-level information: Donors were healthy Belgian adults, 9 CMV seropositive and around 24 seronegative.

CDR3 length: 14 residues. Unmatched junction bases numbered 9, after V lost 6 bases and J lost 7 bases. The germline V gene encodes CDR1 MDHEN and CDR2 SYDVKM. This clone has only a few counts. The antigen is unknown. Data came from immunoSEQ multiplex PCR; TCRdb stores just in-frame clones and leaves some out. The repertoire has approximately 27,000 clones, about 75% of them found once; the top ten carry 1.1%. Single viable CD3+CD4+CD8-CD45RO+ cells were sorted as the memory CD4+ T cells. Study observations and caveats: Repertoires predicted CMV serostatus with median bootstrapped AUC of roughly 0.95.

This TCR was sampled from an adult in good health and CMV-seronegative. The rearrangement joins TRBV28 to TRBJ1-5; TRBD1 matches at 7 bases. The sequencing input was memory CD4+ T cells from blood. The CDR3: CASRRGGSGQPQHF. The CDR3 DNA follows: TGTGCCAGCAGGCGAGGGGGCTCGGGGCAGCCCCAGCATTTT.